This TCR beta chain was retrieved from a study of monozygotic twins with cystic fibrosis. About the study: Libraries were built from around 2.8 micrograms of fragmented DNA using roughly 14 PCR cycles.

Profiled with immunoSEQ multiplex PCR; TCRdb holds only in-frame clones, not every one. There are about 39,000 clones in the sample; 80% to 95% occur only once, and under 0.25% lies in the top ten. The TCR comes from a boy aged 2 to 9 with cystic fibrosis. The sequenced sample consisted of blood.

CDR3 residues: CASSTVTGNTEAFF. DNA for the CDR3: TGTGCCAGCAGTACGGTGACGGGGAACACTGAAGCTTTCTTT. The chain recombines TRBV6-5 with TRBJ1-1, with D hard to call. The CDR3 contains 14 residues. V dropped 5 bases and J dropped 1 base, with 11 bases sitting between them. Germline V gene sequence: CDR1 MNHEY, CDR2 SVGAGI.